The rows below give T cell receptor beta chains drawn from one sample of a study of T cell responses to AZD1222 COVID-19 vaccine. Generated by immunoSEQ multiplex PCR, the TCRdb table keeps only in-frame clones and is missing some. The sample records 150,000 or so clones, approximately 90% being singletons. The sample consisted of peripheral blood, taken 28 days after the second AZD1222 dose. The receptor set was obtained from an adult who received the AZD1222 COVID-19 vaccine. The conserved cysteine and the conserved F or W are not part of the CDR3 here. Expanded clones get a size class; other rows say once, few or many, or leave the size out.

ATSDPGQLNEQY	NA	TRBJ2-7	TRBV24-1
ASSPSTAVGGNTIY	NA	TRBJ1-3	TRBV7-2
ASRNYPRDQLIPKDQF	NA	TRBJ2-1	TRBV5-1
ARPERTYEQY	NA	TRBJ2-7	TRBV18
ASRHTQGANSPLH	NA	TRBJ1-6	TRBV28
ASNEGLGAPETQY	NA	TRBJ2-5	TRBV10-2
ASSPGQGAQGQY	NA	TRBJ2-7	TRBV5-1
ASRAQGQAF	NA	TRBJ1-1	TRBV6-5
ASSPRSNTEAF	NA	TRBJ1-1	TRBV13
ASSLDWGSDEAF	once	TRBJ1-1	TRBV7-8
ASSFLAGTYNEQF	NA	TRBJ2-1	TRBV5-1
ASSLEASNYGYT	once	TRBJ1-2	TRBV5-1
ASSLAGPSSEQY	NA	TRBJ2-7	TRBV5-1
ASSVGDTGLYPQH	once	TRBJ1-5	TRBV9
ASSLQGSYGYT	NA	TRBJ1-2	TRBV27
ASSQDETSTREQY	once	TRBJ2-7	TRBV4-1
ASSILVPGPNYGYT	NA	TRBJ1-2	TRBV19
AIQSSYNSPLH	NA	TRBJ1-6	TRBV2
ASSPPGSSGGYT	NA	TRBJ1-2	TRBV18
ASSPTGGDTEAF	once	TRBJ1-1	TRBV18
ASSPLDRGLNGYT	NA	TRBJ1-2	TRBV7-9
SARGDYEQY	NA	TRBJ2-7	TRBV20-1
ASSKGPSGPNEQF	NA	TRBJ2-1	TRBV21-1
AVLGQGVEKLF	NA	TRBJ1-4	TRBV19
ASSPRQGNVETQY	NA	TRBJ2-5	TRBV18
ASSVGARERTDTQY	NA	TRBJ2-3	TRBV9
ASSPGAGGPYEQY	NA	TRBJ2-7	TRBV11-3
ASSEDRRYEQY	NA	TRBJ2-7	TRBV11-2
ASSIDGFRDRAFYQPQH	NA	TRBJ1-5	TRBV19
AAQGEYEQY	NA	TRBJ2-7	TRBV28
ASSPPGFAGNTIY	NA	TRBJ1-3	TRBV18
ASSLNKDEQY	NA	TRBJ2-7	TRBV7-9
ASSYWQGGMDEQY	NA	TRBJ2-7	TRBV7-9
ASSPRDGGGEKLF	NA	TRBJ1-4	TRBV18
ASSLVRTGALNHMNTEAF	NA	TRBJ1-1	TRBV5-1
ASSLGGGTGVSPLH	NA	TRBJ1-6	TRBV5-4
ASSTGTSVWNEQF	many	TRBJ2-1	TRBV19